A selection of T cell receptor beta chains follows, all from one sample in a study of T cell responses to AZD1222 COVID-19 vaccine. The method was immunoSEQ multiplex PCR; TCRdb's version includes in-frame clones alone and lacks a portion of them. The data show 150,000 to 200,000 clones, 85% to 95% seen once. The specimen was peripheral blood, collected on day 0 of AZD1222 vaccination. Receptors originate from an adult in good health. Each CDR3 is given without its conserved first and last residue. A D gene is named only where the DNA matches it firmly.

v_call: TRBV12-3/TRBV12-4; j_call: TRBJ1-1; d_call: -; cdr3_length: 9; cdr3_aa: ASIQGLEAF
v_call: TRBV7-3; j_call: TRBJ1-4; d_call: -; cdr3_length: 11; cdr3_aa: ASSLTRDEKLF
v_call: TRBV6-5; j_call: TRBJ1-2; d_call: TRBD1; cdr3_length: 13; cdr3_aa: ASSYSSGGYYGYT
v_call: TRBV7-6; j_call: TRBJ2-7; d_call: -; cdr3_length: 14; cdr3_aa: ASSLDFGGSSYEQY
v_call: TRBV2; j_call: TRBJ1-4; d_call: -; cdr3_length: 9; cdr3_aa: ASSYPAGGR
v_call: TRBV29-1; j_call: TRBJ1-1; d_call: -; cdr3_length: 9; cdr3_aa: SVVRRLGAF
v_call: TRBV4-3; j_call: TRBJ1-5; d_call: -; cdr3_length: 11; cdr3_aa: ASSQDRGQPQH
v_call: TRBV2; j_call: TRBJ2-2; d_call: -; cdr3_length: 12; cdr3_aa: ASSSLPGSGELF
v_call: TRBV7-2; j_call: TRBJ2-7; d_call: TRBD1; cdr3_length: 12; cdr3_aa: ASSLIQGLYEQY
v_call: TRBV7-9; j_call: TRBJ2-1; d_call: TRBD1; cdr3_length: 13; cdr3_aa: ASSSPGQGHNEQF
v_call: TRBV15; j_call: TRBJ2-7; d_call: TRBD2; cdr3_length: 13; cdr3_aa: ATSRDSAGAYEQY
v_call: TRBV15; j_call: TRBJ1-5; d_call: -; cdr3_length: 13; cdr3_aa: ATSTDRIGNQPQH
v_call: TRBV3-1/TRBV3-2; j_call: TRBJ2-7; d_call: -; cdr3_length: 13; cdr3_aa: ASSPSGTKGYEQY
v_call: TRBV7-2; j_call: TRBJ2-1; d_call: -; cdr3_length: 14; cdr3_aa: ASSLGGPSLYNEQF
v_call: TRBV15; j_call: TRBJ2-3; d_call: -; cdr3_length: 15; cdr3_aa: ATSRGQSALSTDTQY
v_call: TRBV27; j_call: TRBJ2-1; d_call: TRBD2; cdr3_length: 14; cdr3_aa: ASSLLAGELYNEQF
v_call: TRBV30; j_call: TRBJ2-1; d_call: TRBD2; cdr3_length: 13; cdr3_aa: AWTAWRGNLFQQF
v_call: TRBV9; j_call: TRBJ1-3; d_call: -; cdr3_length: 14; cdr3_aa: ASSQNREGLGNTIY
v_call: TRBV7-9; j_call: TRBJ2-1; d_call: -; cdr3_length: 9; cdr3_aa: ASTPRSEQF
v_call: TRBV19; j_call: TRBJ2-1; d_call: TRBD1; cdr3_length: 14; cdr3_aa: ASSKHRDRVGNEQF
v_call: TRBV7-2; j_call: TRBJ1-6; d_call: -; cdr3_length: 13; cdr3_aa: ASSLVGLYNSPLH
v_call: TRBV14; j_call: TRBJ1-6; d_call: -; cdr3_length: 12; cdr3_aa: ASSSHGNNSPLH
v_call: TRBV27; j_call: TRBJ1-1; d_call: -; cdr3_length: 12; cdr3_aa: ASRTIAANTEAF